The 10 T cell receptor beta chains given below trace back to one sample, sequenced in a study of PD-L1 blockade in urothelial cancer. Time point reported: peripheral blood 6 weeks after treatment start. Assay: immunoSEQ multiplex PCR; the TCRdb copy retains only in-frame clones and omits some. In the table there are some 40,000 clones, about 89% of which are singletons. The sample in question was PBMCs, obtained around atezolizumab (anti-PD-L1) treatment. The receptors come from a man in his sixties or seventies with urothelial cancer.

The CDR3 here is CASRGQGSSNQPQHF. In DNA form, the CDR3 reads TGTGCCAGCAGGGGACAGGGGTCTAGCAATCAGCCCCAGCATTTT. The rearrangement joins TRBV28 to TRBJ1-5; 10 nucleotides agree with TRBD1. The V and J ends lost 6 bases and 0 bases, in that order; junction bases with no gene match: 2. The V gene's germline CDR1 is MDHEN and CDR2 SYDVKM. This CDR3 is built from 15 residues.

Turning to this clone: Mismatch with germline at one junction end may stem from a read error. The V gene is TRBV27, the J gene TRBJ2-5; D gene uncertain. There are 13 residues in the CDR3. In germline, CDR1 is MNHEY, CDR2 SMNVEV (reference sequence). This CDR3 is CASMRLGQETQYF. In DNA form, the CDR3 reads TGCGCCAGCATGAGGTTAGGCCAAGAGACCCAGTACTTC.

The chain uses TRBV19 and TRBJ2-3, with TRBD1 matching over 8 bases. Germline-derived CDR1 and CDR2 are LNHDA and SQIVND (reference sequence). This CDR3 region has 14 residues. The V segment lost 7 bases and the J segment 0 bases; nucleotides outside the gene matches: 3. This CDR3 reads CASNQGASTDTQYF. The CDR3 DNA sequence: TGTGCCAGTAACCAGGGGGCTAGCACAGATACGCAGTATTTT.

The V call is TRBV9, the J call TRBJ2-2; D perhaps matches TRBD2 (6 bases). Trimming left V 0 bases short and J 6 bases short, with 15 bases between. CDR1 is SGDLS, CDR2 YYNGEE, per germline. This CDR3 comprises 16 residues. In DNA form, the CDR3 reads TGTGCCAGCAGCGTAGACATTTCAGGAGGGGCCGGGGAGCTGTTTTTT. Translation: CASSVDISGGAGELFF. The full variable domain, with the rest looked up from reference TRBV9 and TRBJ2-2, is DSGVTQTPKHLITATGQRVTLRCSPRSGDLSVYWYQQSLDQGLQFLIQYYNGEERAKGNILERFSAQQFPDLHSELNLSSLELGDSALYFCASSVDISGGAGELFFGEGSRLTVL.

The chain links TRBV7-2 to TRBJ2-1, with D possibly matching TRBD1 (5 bases). This CDR3 region has 15 residues. Germline V gene data show CDR1 as SGHTA and CDR2 as FQGNSA. V lost 0 bases and J 7 bases, leaving 13 bases between the germline ends. CDR3 residues: CASSLADRHRNEQFF. The DNA of the CDR3 is TGTGCCAGCAGCTTAGCCGACAGACATAGGAATGAGCAGTTCTTC.

This sequence joins TRBV6-5 and TRBJ2-7; possible D gene TRBD1, 5 bases. V shed 8 bases and J shed 5 bases, with 10 bases lying between them. From germline, CDR1 is MNHEY and CDR2 SVGAGI. The length of the CDR3 is 11 residues. The CDR3 coding sequence is TGTGCCAGCCGATCCAGGGACGAGCAGTACTTC. Amino acid sequence: CASRSRDEQYF.

The chain has TRBV2 and TRBJ2-3, with 7 bases matching TRBD1. CDR3 length: 15 residues. Germline lookup yields CDR1 SNHLY and CDR2 FYNNEI. Unmatched junction bases numbered 11, after V lost 5 bases and J lost 6 bases. This chain's CDR3 is CASSSQTGRTDTQYF. In nucleotides, the CDR3 is TGTGCCAGCAGTTCCCAGACAGGGAGAACTGATACGCAGTATTTT.

V and J are TRBV6-1 and TRBJ1-5; the match to TRBD1 covers 8 bases. CDR3 length: 15 amino acids. CDR1 and CDR2 (germline): MNHNS, SASEGT. The ends lost 2 bases at V and 4 bases at J; junction bases unmatched: 4. The DNA of the CDR3 is TGTGCCAGCAGTGAATCGACAGGGGTGAATCAGCCCCAGCATTTT. Translation gives CASSESTGVNQPQHF.

The chain recombines TRBV5-4 with TRBJ1-2; tentatively, D is TRBD1 (5 bases). With 4 bases removed from V and 5 bases from J, the gap between germline ends came to 15 bases. Germline-derived CDR1 and CDR2 are SGHNT and YYREEE (reference sequence). This CDR3 spans 14 amino acids. The CDR3 nucleotides are TGTGCCAGCAGCCCGCGGGACGAGTCGTATGGCTACACCTTC. Its translation is CASSPRDESYGYTF.

The genes are TRBV11-2 and TRBJ2-7; 13 positions match TRBD2. Trimming removed 5 bases from V and 5 bases from J; junction bases left unmatched: 9. The length of the CDR3 is 16 residues. Germline CDR1 reads SGHAT; CDR2 reads FQNNGV. Here the CDR3 reads CASSLWTSGRSNEQYF. The DNA for the CDR3 is TGTGCCAGCAGCCTATGGACTAGCGGGAGATCCAACGAGCAGTACTTC. Full variable domain (remainder filled in from reference TRBV11-2 and TRBJ2-7): EAGVAQSPRYKIIEKRQSVAFWCNPISGHATLYWYQQILGQGPKLLIQFQNNGVVDDSQLPKDRFSAERLKGVDSTLKIQPAKLEDSAVYLCASSLWTSGRSNEQYFGPGTRLTVT.